The rows below give T cell receptor beta chains drawn from one sample of a study of T-cell memory formation after mild COVID-19. One entry per CDR3 protein, called by TCRdb with MiXCR from the 5' RACE reads. The data hold 470,000 or so distinct CDR3 sequences, with around a sixth observed a single time. Sequencing used PBMCs or a T cell subset sorted from them (not recorded which). Source of these receptors: an adult woman who had mild COVID-19 (a few samples of this study predate the infection). Cell type and time point are not known. Both conserved end residues are part of each CDR3. The order of the fields is J gene, V gene, clone size, D gene, CDR3 protein, CDR3 DNA. A D gene is named only where the DNA matches it firmly. Clone size appears in some rows only: once, few, many, or a class for an expanded clone.

>TRBJ2-1|TRBV24-1|many|TRBD2
CATSDSSRGAYNEQFF
TGTGCCACCAGTGACTCAAGTCGGGGGGCCTACAATGAGCAGTTCTTC
>TRBJ2-5|TRBV15|NA|TRBD2
CATSSKRESETQYF
TGTGCCACCAGCAGCAAGCGGGAGTCGGAGACCCAGTACTTC
>TRBJ1-2|TRBV3-1|NA|TRBD1
CASSHIAGTGYGYTF
TGTGCCAGCAGCCATATCGCCGGGACAGGGTATGGCTACACCTTC
>TRBJ2-5|TRBV29-1|few|TRBD2
CSVEGLEETQYF
TGCAGCGTTGAGGGACTAGAAGAGACCCAGTACTTC
>TRBJ2-1|TRBV3-1|NA|TRBD2
CASSTIAGGLSYNEQFF
TGTGCCAGCAGTACAATAGCGGGAGGGCTTTCCTACAATGAGCAGTTCTTC
>TRBJ2-1|TRBV2|many|TRBD2
CASSATSGSWNEQFF
TGTGCCAGCAGTGCGACTAGCGGGAGTTGGAATGAGCAGTTCTTC
>TRBJ2-7|TRBV12-3/TRBV12-4|few|TRBD2
CASSPWASGVYEQYF
TGTGCCAGCAGCCCGTGGGCTAGCGGGGTGTACGAGCAGTACTTC
>TRBJ2-1|TRBV18|few|TRBD1
CASSPPGFWTGVYNEQFF
TGTGCCAGCTCACCCCCCGGGTTTTGGACAGGGGTGTACAATGAGCAGTTCTTC
>TRBJ2-3|TRBV11-1|NA|NA
CASSQGTVVVDTQYF
TGTGCCAGCAGTCAAGGGACTGTGGTGGTAGATACGCAGTATTTT
>TRBJ1-2|TRBV7-9|once|TRBD1
CASSYGTVRNYGYTF
TGTGCCAGCAGCTATGGGACAGTAAGAAACTATGGCTACACCTTC
>TRBJ2-5|TRBV5-1|many|TRBD2
CASGISGSQETQYF
TGCGCCAGCGGAATTAGCGGGTCACAAGAGACCCAGTACTTC
>TRBJ1-2|TRBV15|NA|NA
CATSSRDYGYTF
TGTGCCACCAGCTCCAGGGATTATGGCTACACCTTC
>TRBJ2-7|TRBV7-2|NA|NA
CASSLVLGGASEQYF
TGTGCCAGCAGCTTAGTCTTAGGGGGAGCGAGCGAGCAGTACTTC
>TRBJ2-1|TRBV7-2|NA|TRBD2
CASSIEPGLASGGQFF
TGTGCCAGCAGCATCGAACCGGGACTAGCGTCGGGGGGTCAGTTCTTC
>TRBJ2-3|TRBV14|few|NA
CASSQQRGSLDTQYF
TGTGCCAGCAGCCAGCAGAGGGGTTCTTTGGATACGCAGTATTTT
>TRBJ2-1|TRBV20-1|once|TRBD2
CSALAQFSGRALYNEQFF
TGCAGTGCATTGGCCCAATTCAGCGGGAGGGCCCTCTACAATGAGCAGTTCTTC
>TRBJ1-1|TRBV10-3|NA|NA
CAISEGASRVNTEAFF
TGTGCCATCAGTGAGGGTGCCTCCAGGGTGAACACTGAAGCTTTCTTT
>TRBJ2-7|TRBV29-1|few|NA
CSVEYRASEQYF
TGCAGCGTTGAATACAGGGCCAGCGAGCAGTACTTC
>TRBJ2-3|TRBV20-1|few|TRBD2
CSAHPYEREPDTQYF
TGCAGTGCCCACCCTTACGAGCGGGAGCCAGATACGCAGTATTTT
>TRBJ1-2|TRBV7-9|few|TRBD1
CASDSGTGGWNGYTF
TGTGCCAGCGACTCCGGGACAGGGGGCTGGAATGGCTACACCTTC
>TRBJ2-2|TRBV4-1|NA|NA
CASSQVFRGGNTGELFF
TGCGCCAGCAGCCAAGTTTTCAGGGGAGGAAACACCGGGGAGCTGTTTTTT
>TRBJ2-2|TRBV6-5|NA|NA
CASSFEGLHTGELFF
TGTGCCAGCAGTTTCGAGGGGTTACACACCGGGGAGCTGTTTTTT
>TRBJ2-1|TRBV15|NA|TRBD1
CATSNRDRGKNEQFF
TGTGCCACCAGCAACCGGGACAGGGGTAAAAATGAGCAGTTCTTC
>TRBJ1-2|TRBV21-1|NA|NA
CASRTEYGYTF
TGTGCCAGCAGGACAGAGTATGGCTACACCTTC
>TRBJ2-2|TRBV6-2/TRBV6-3|NA|NA
CASRLPRARNTGELFF
TGTGCCAGCAGACTCCCGAGGGCCAGGAACACCGGGGAGCTGTTTTTT
>TRBJ2-6|TRBV5-1|NA|NA
CASSLVGVFDSGANVLTF
TGCGCCAGCAGCTTGGTTGGGGTTTTTGATTCTGGGGCCAACGTCCTGACTTTC
>TRBJ2-7|TRBV7-2|few|TRBD2
CASSRSSGTGGEQYF
TGTGCCAGCAGCCGATCTAGCGGGACGGGGGGCGAGCAGTACTTC
>TRBJ2-1|TRBV7-8|NA|NA
CASSFGGPEGGGNEQFF
TGTGCCAGCAGCTTTGGCGGCCCGGAGGGTGGGGGTAATGAGCAGTTCTTC
>TRBJ2-7|TRBV29-1|NA|TRBD1
CSILTGMTYEQYF
TGCAGCATATTGACAGGGATGACCTACGAGCAGTACTTC
>TRBJ2-3|TRBV7-7|few|TRBD2
CASSLGPPLAGKGTDTQYF
TGTGCCAGCAGCTTAGGCCCCCCATTAGCGGGGAAGGGGACAGATACGCAGTATTTT
>TRBJ2-1|TRBV27|few|TRBD1
CASSLEGQGHEQFF
TGTGCCAGCAGTTTAGAGGGACAGGGCCATGAGCAGTTCTTC
>TRBJ1-6|TRBV6-5|few|NA
CASSYRQTNSPLHF
TGTGCCAGCAGTTATCGACAGACCAATTCACCCCTCCACTTT
>TRBJ2-7|TRBV4-1|few|TRBD2
CASSQGTSGYYEQYF
TGCGCCAGCAGCCAAGGGACTAGCGGATATTACGAGCAGTACTTC
>TRBJ2-7|TRBV4-1|few|NA
CASSQVNGGGGYEQYF
TGCGCCAGCAGCCAAGTAAATGGGGGAGGAGGGTACGAGCAGTACTTC
>TRBJ2-1|TRBV4-2|few|TRBD1
CASSQDWTGDNEQFF
TGTGCCAGCAGCCAAGATTGGACAGGGGACAATGAGCAGTTCTTC
>TRBJ2-7|TRBV10-3|NA|NA
CAISDGTGFLEQYF
TGTGCCATCAGTGATGGCACAGGGTTTCTCGAGCAGTACTTC
>TRBJ2-5|TRBV6-6|few|NA
CASSRDRGRRETQYF
TGTGCCAGCAGCCGCGATCGGGGAAGGCGAGAGACCCAGTACTTC
>TRBJ2-1|TRBV19|NA|NA
CASSIHSGNEQFF
TGTGCCAGTAGTATACACAGCGGGAATGAGCAGTTCTTC